Listed below are T cell receptor beta chains from one sample, sequenced in a study of CD8+CD57+ T cells in acquired aplastic anemia. TCRdb re-derived calls from the reads in MiXCR, one entry per CDR3 protein. The table shows 15,000 to 25,000 distinct CDR3 sequences, with 40% occurring only once. Sample: CD8+CD57+ T cells sorted from PBMCs. The receptor source for this set is a human donor with aplastic anemia. Both conserved end residues are part of each CDR3. The D gene is left open where the match is weak. Size is omitted from some rows. Given values are once, few, many or a class for expanded clones.

j_call: TRBJ2-3
clone_size: NA
v_call: TRBV15
d_call: TRBD1
cdr3_aa: CATNRGTGGTDTQYF
cdr3_nt: TGTGCCACCAACAGAGGGACAGGGGGCACAGATACGCAGTATTTT

j_call: TRBJ1-1
clone_size: NA
v_call: TRBV5-8
d_call: TRBD1
cdr3_aa: CASSLTGENTEAFF
cdr3_nt: TGCGCCAGCAGCTTGACAGGGGAGAACACTGAAGCTTTCTTT

j_call: TRBJ1-1
clone_size: few
v_call: TRBV6-1
d_call: NA
cdr3_aa: CASSEAKGGAEAFF
cdr3_nt: TGTGCCAGCAGTGAAGCGAAAGGGGGGGCTGAAGCTTTCTTT

j_call: TRBJ2-2
clone_size: many
v_call: TRBV29-1
d_call: NA
cdr3_aa: CSVEIGDGSELGGELFF
cdr3_nt: TGCAGCGTTGAAATAGGGGACGGATCGGAATTGGGGGGGGAGCTGTTTTTT

j_call: TRBJ1-1
clone_size: NA
v_call: TRBV9
d_call: NA
cdr3_aa: CASSVGTEGEAFF
cdr3_nt: TGTGCCAGCAGCGTAGGGACAGAAGGTGAAGCTTTCTTT

j_call: TRBJ2-7
clone_size: many
v_call: TRBV9
d_call: TRBD2
cdr3_aa: CASSREGYEQYF
cdr3_nt: TGTGCCAGCAGTCGGGAGGGTTACGAGCAGTACTTC

j_call: TRBJ2-6
clone_size: many
v_call: TRBV19
d_call: NA
cdr3_aa: CARRMGTGANVLTF
cdr3_nt: TGTGCCAGGAGGATGGGGACTGGGGCCAACGTCCTGACTTTC

j_call: TRBJ2-7
clone_size: medium-sized
v_call: TRBV12-3/TRBV12-4
d_call: TRBD2
cdr3_aa: CASSLGLVGEQYF
cdr3_nt: TGTGCCAGCAGCCTCGGACTAGTGGGTGAGCAGTACTTC

j_call: TRBJ2-3
clone_size: NA
v_call: TRBV7-9
d_call: TRBD2
cdr3_aa: CASSLFRSTSETDTQYF
cdr3_nt: TGTGCCAGCAGCTTATTTCGGTCGACTAGCGAAACAGATACGCAGTATTTT

j_call: TRBJ1-1
clone_size: few
v_call: TRBV5-1
d_call: TRBD1
cdr3_aa: CASSLEGTGRKAFF
cdr3_nt: TGCGCCAGCAGCTTGGAAGGGACAGGGCGGAAAGCTTTCTTT

j_call: TRBJ2-1
clone_size: few
v_call: TRBV27
d_call: TRBD1
cdr3_aa: CASSVQGAYNEQFF
cdr3_nt: TGTGCCAGCAGTGTCCAGGGGGCCTACAATGAGCAGTTCTTC

j_call: TRBJ2-5
clone_size: NA
v_call: TRBV7-9
d_call: NA
cdr3_aa: CASSLAGGETQYF
cdr3_nt: TGTGCCAGCAGCTTAGCGGGGGGAGAGACCCAGTACTTC

j_call: TRBJ2-3
clone_size: NA
v_call: TRBV24-1
d_call: TRBD2
cdr3_aa: CASGGRATDTQYF
cdr3_nt: TGTGCTAGCGGCGGGAGGGCGACAGATACGCAGTATTTT

j_call: TRBJ1-2
clone_size: few
v_call: TRBV4-1
d_call: NA
cdr3_aa: CASSQESNYGYTF
cdr3_nt: TGCGCCAGCAGCCAAGAATCTAACTATGGCTACACCTTC

j_call: TRBJ2-1
clone_size: NA
v_call: TRBV29-1
d_call: NA
cdr3_aa: CSVEQAGPNEQFF
cdr3_nt: TGCAGCGTTGAACAAGCGGGTCCTAATGAGCAGTTCTTC

j_call: TRBJ2-3
clone_size: NA
v_call: TRBV20-1
d_call: TRBD2
cdr3_aa: CSARDPPVSGTRGYEDTQYF
cdr3_nt: TGCAGTGCTAGAGATCCCCCCGTTAGCGGGACGCGGGGCTATGAGGATACGCAGTATTTT

j_call: TRBJ2-3
clone_size: few
v_call: TRBV7-2
d_call: NA
cdr3_aa: CASSLTDTQYF
cdr3_nt: TGTGCCAGCAGCTTAACGGATACGCAGTATTTT

j_call: TRBJ1-1
clone_size: few
v_call: TRBV7-8
d_call: NA
cdr3_aa: CASSLEPGYRSTEAFF
cdr3_nt: TGTGCCAGCAGCTTAGAGCCGGGGTATCGTAGCACTGAAGCTTTCTTT

j_call: TRBJ2-7
clone_size: NA
v_call: TRBV29-1
d_call: TRBD1
cdr3_aa: CSVEGQGAYEQYF
cdr3_nt: TGCAGCGTCGAAGGACAGGGGGCCTACGAGCAGTACTTC

j_call: TRBJ2-7
clone_size: NA
v_call: TRBV5-1
d_call: TRBD1
cdr3_aa: CASSLVPLAGTGPHEQYF
cdr3_nt: TGCGCCAGCAGCTTGGTCCCACTGGCCGGGACAGGGCCTCACGAGCAGTACTTC

j_call: TRBJ1-1
clone_size: few
v_call: TRBV20-1
d_call: NA
cdr3_aa: CSARGDSNTEAFF
cdr3_nt: TGCAGTGCTAGAGGAGATTCGAACACTGAAGCTTTCTTT

j_call: TRBJ1-5
clone_size: NA
v_call: TRBV7-7
d_call: TRBD1
cdr3_aa: CASSRLDRLGNQPQHF
cdr3_nt: TGTGCCAGCAGCCGGTTGGACAGGCTGGGCAATCAGCCCCAGCATTTT

j_call: TRBJ2-1
clone_size: NA
v_call: TRBV6-1
d_call: TRBD1
cdr3_aa: CASSGQGAANEQFF
cdr3_nt: TGTGCCAGCAGCGGACAGGGGGCCGCCAATGAGCAGTTCTTC

j_call: TRBJ2-3
clone_size: few
v_call: TRBV11-2
d_call: NA
cdr3_aa: CASQLGDDTQYF
cdr3_nt: TGTGCCAGCCAGCTGGGGGACGATACGCAGTATTTT

j_call: TRBJ2-7
clone_size: few
v_call: TRBV6-1
d_call: NA
cdr3_aa: CASSWTDYEQYF
cdr3_nt: TGTGCCAGCAGTTGGACAGACTACGAGCAGTACTTC

j_call: TRBJ1-2
clone_size: NA
v_call: TRBV7-8
d_call: NA
cdr3_aa: CASSPGLGGYTF
cdr3_nt: TGTGCCAGCAGCCCAGGGTTAGGTGGCTACACCTTC

j_call: TRBJ1-4
clone_size: NA
v_call: TRBV24-1
d_call: NA
cdr3_aa: CATRRIQDSNEKLFF
cdr3_nt: TGTGCCACCAGACGTATACAGGATTCTAATGAAAAACTGTTTTTT

j_call: TRBJ2-1
clone_size: NA
v_call: TRBV5-1
d_call: NA
cdr3_aa: CASSLSPNYNEQFF
cdr3_nt: TGCGCCAGCAGCTTGAGCCCTAACTACAATGAGCAGTTCTTC

j_call: TRBJ2-7
clone_size: few
v_call: TRBV2
d_call: TRBD1
cdr3_aa: CASTRDSGLGEQYF
cdr3_nt: TGTGCCAGCACAAGGGACAGTGGTTTGGGGGAGCAGTACTTC

j_call: TRBJ2-1
clone_size: once
v_call: TRBV2
d_call: TRBD2
cdr3_aa: CASSQDWRESGREQFF
cdr3_nt: TGTGCCAGCAGCCAAGATTGGCGGGAGTCTGGACGTGAGCAGTTCTTC

j_call: TRBJ2-7
clone_size: NA
v_call: TRBV6-5
d_call: NA
cdr3_aa: CASSPNRLEQCF
cdr3_nt: TGTGCCAGCAGCCCCAATAGGCTCGAGCAGTGCTTC

j_call: TRBJ2-5
clone_size: NA
v_call: TRBV12-3/TRBV12-4
d_call: NA
cdr3_aa: CASSQGRETQYF
cdr3_nt: TGTGCCAGTTCACAGGGTCGGGAGACCCAGTACTTC

j_call: TRBJ1-6
clone_size: NA
v_call: TRBV7-2
d_call: NA
cdr3_aa: CASSFPSQPLHF
cdr3_nt: TGTGCCAGCAGCTTTCCCAGTCAACCCCTCCACTTT

j_call: TRBJ1-1
clone_size: NA
v_call: TRBV28
d_call: NA
cdr3_aa: CASISGVTEAFF
cdr3_nt: TGTGCCAGCATCTCCGGTGTCACTGAAGCTTTCTTT

j_call: TRBJ1-4
clone_size: NA
v_call: TRBV11-3
d_call: NA
cdr3_aa: CASSGISNEKLFF
cdr3_nt: TGTGCCAGCTCCGGCATATCCAATGAAAAACTGTTTTTT

j_call: TRBJ2-2
clone_size: few
v_call: TRBV9
d_call: TRBD2
cdr3_aa: CATSGLPNTGELFF
cdr3_nt: TGTGCCACCTCGGGACTACCGAACACCGGGGAGCTGTTTTTT